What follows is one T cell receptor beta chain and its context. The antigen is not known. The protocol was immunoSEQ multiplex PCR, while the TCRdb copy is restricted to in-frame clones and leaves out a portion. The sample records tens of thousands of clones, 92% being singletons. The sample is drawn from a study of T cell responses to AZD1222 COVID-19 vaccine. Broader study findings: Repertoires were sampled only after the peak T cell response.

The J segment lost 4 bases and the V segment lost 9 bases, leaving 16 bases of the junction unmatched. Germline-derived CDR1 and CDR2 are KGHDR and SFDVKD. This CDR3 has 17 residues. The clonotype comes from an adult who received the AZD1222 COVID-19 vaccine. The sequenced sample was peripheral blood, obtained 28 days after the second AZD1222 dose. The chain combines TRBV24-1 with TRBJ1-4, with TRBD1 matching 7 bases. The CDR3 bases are TGTGCCACCGGACCCTTCAAACGACAGGGCGGTAATGAAAAACTGTTTTTT. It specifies CATGPFKRQGGNEKLFF.